A single sample gave rise to the 9 T cell receptor beta chains below, sequenced in a study of vaccination and CD4 T cells after COVID-19. The treatment was: roughly nine-day PBMC culture with coronavirus spike peptide pools or control peptides (ViraFEST assay). An Oncomine TCR Beta short-read assay was used to sequence the DNA from cultured CD4+ T cells. MiXCR was run by TCRdb on the PCR reads, yielding one entry per CDR3 protein. This table holds 15,000 to 20,000 distinct CDR3 sequences, roughly 55% found once. For these TCRs, the target antigens are not known. This material consisted of CD4+ T cells from blood, cultured in vitro, taken before SARS-CoV-2 vaccination. These receptor sequences come from a human donor who had recovered from COVID-19.

The chain employs TRBV7-9 and TRBJ2-5, with TRBD2 as a possible D gene (6 bases). CDR1 SEHNR and CDR2 FQNEAQ come from the germline V gene (reference sequence). The V end was cut by 1 base, the J end by 5 bases, with 11 bases between. This CDR3 contains 14 residues. CDR3 protein: CASSLDSGSETQYF. Here the CDR3 DNA reads TGTGCCAGCAGCTTAGACTCCGGGAGCGAGACCCAGTACTTC.

This clonotype has a handful of counts. This sequence joins TRBV7-2 and TRBJ1-3, with TRBD1 matching 8 bases. The CDR3 spans 12 residues. CDR1 and CDR2 (germline): SGHTA, FQGNSA. Trimming cost V 5 bases and J 9 bases; bases outside gene matches: 3. CDR3: CASSNTGGTIYF. The DNA for the CDR3 is TGTGCCAGCAGCAATACAGGGGGCACCATATATTTT.

V is TRBV15 and J is TRBJ2-3, with D unclear. V was shortened by 1 base and J by 5 bases, with 10 bases between the two germline ends. The CDR3 totals 14 residues. CDR1 and CDR2 (germline): LNHNV, YYDKDF (reference sequence). CDR3 region: CATSRGMARDTQYF. For the CDR3, the DNA is TGTGCCACCAGCAGAGGGATGGCACGAGATACGCAGTATTTT.

The rearrangement links TRBV6-1 to TRBJ2-3; 10 positions agree with TRBD1. The V gene end was trimmed by 6 bases and the J gene end by 3 bases; junction bases not matched to a gene: 6. Per the germline V gene, CDR1 is MNHNS and CDR2 is SASEGT. This CDR3 has 15 amino acids. CDR3 region: CASRAPGQGTDTQYF. CDR3 in DNA: TGTGCCAGCAGAGCCCCGGGACAGGGGACAGATACGCAGTATTTT.

The rearrangement joins TRBV6-1 to TRBJ2-1; no clear D gene. Germline loops: CDR1 MNHNS, CDR2 SASEGT. The CDR3 consists of 13 residues. V was trimmed by 4 bases and J by 6 bases, leaving 10 bases between them. CDR3 sequence reads: CASSAIGFNEQFF. As DNA, the CDR3 is TGTGCCAGCAGTGCGATTGGGTTCAATGAGCAGTTCTTC.

The rearrangement joins TRBV27 to TRBJ1-3; D gene unclear. CDR3 length: 13 amino acids. Deletions cut 6 bases from V and 7 bases from J, with 13 bases between. The germline V gene encodes CDR1 MNHEY and CDR2 SMNVEV (reference sequence). The CDR3 DNA follows: TGTGCCAGCAGCCCCCAGGCGGGGAACACCATATATTTT. Translated, it gives CASSPQAGNTIYF.

The chain is built from TRBV7-2 and TRBJ1-5, with no clear D. Germline V gene data show CDR1 as SGHTA and CDR2 as FQGNSA. With 1 base removed from V and 0 bases from J, the gap between germline ends came to 7 bases. The CDR3 runs to 15 residues. The CDR3 reads CASSLEVLSNQPQHF. CDR3 nucleotide sequence: TGTGCCAGCAGCTTAGAGGTCCTTAGCAATCAGCCCCAGCATTTT.

This clonotype has just a few counts. The chain joins TRBV20-1 to TRBJ1-1; 8 bases map to TRBD1. The CDR3 is 12 amino acids. The germline V gene has CDR1 DFQATT and CDR2 SNEGSKA (reference sequence). J was trimmed by 1 base and V by 5 bases; bases with no gene match: 0. The CDR3 here is CSAGQGNTEAFF. CDR3 bases: TGCAGTGCTGGACAGGGGAACACTGAAGCTTTCTTT.

The CDR3 sequence is CAIHGQRGYTF. The CDR3 DNA is TGCGCCATCCACGGACAGCGTGGCTACACCTTC. The genes are TRBV10-1 and TRBJ1-2, with TRBD1 as a possible D gene (6 bases). Germline V gene lookup returns CDR1 WNHNN and CDR2 SYGVQD (reference sequence). V shed 10 bases and J shed 7 bases, with 13 bases lying between them. This CDR3 is 11 amino acids long.